This TCR beta chain was sequenced during a study of CD8+ T cells in alopecia areata. The CDR3 extends over 15 amino acids. Trimming left V 0 bases short and J 3 bases short, with 11 bases between. Germline values: CDR1 MNHEY, CDR2 SVGAGI. Treatment denoted: oral pan-JAK inhibitor, 5-10 mg twice daily. Following extraction, RNA underwent reverse transcription to cDNA, which served as the sequencing template. Only in-frame clones appear in the TCRdb table, and some are missing; sequencing was by immunoSEQ multiplex PCR. Among around 300,000 clones listed, 60% were seen once. This clone has more than one count but fewer than ten.

The chain carries TRBV6-5 and TRBJ2-5; D uncertain. The sample consisted of CD4+ T cells sorted from blood, taken around week 53, from a patient treated with tofacitinib. This receptor was obtained from a human donor with alopecia areata. The CDR3 loop is CASSYSGSLKETQYF. The CDR3 nucleotides are TGTGCCAGCAGTTACTCCGGCAGCCTGAAAGAGACCCAGTACTTC.